Listed below are T cell receptor beta chains from one sample, sequenced in a study of blood T cell repertoires in COVID-19. The repertoire was sequenced with immunoSEQ multiplex PCR; TCRdb's copy has only in-frame clones and lacks some. Of roughly 60,000 clones listed, 65% to 90% are singletons. Sample: peripheral blood. These receptors all come from a human donor in a cohort sampled during active COVID-19. CDR3s include the opening cysteine and the closing phenylalanine or tryptophan. The D gene is left open where the match is weak. Clone size is not always given. Where it is, it says once, few, many or a class for expanded clones.

abundance	v_gene	j_gene	d_gene	CDR3aa	CDR3nt
once	TRBV9	TRBJ1-4	.	CASSIDQTSTNEKLFF	TGTGCCAGCAGCATAGATCAGACTTCAACTAATGAAAAACTGTTTTTT
.	TRBV28	TRBJ1-5	.	CASTVGVYSNQPQHF	TGTGCCAGCACCGTCGGGGTTTATAGCAATCAGCCCCAGCATTTT
.	TRBV7-2	TRBJ2-7	.	CASSLRAGRRSYEQYF	TGTGCCAGCAGCCTGCGGGCGGGACGCCGCTCCTACGAGCAGTACTTC
.	TRBV5-1	TRBJ2-3	.	CASSLAISGSTDTQYF	TGCGCCAGCAGCTTGGCCATAAGCGGGAGCACAGATACGCAGTATTTT
.	TRBV4-1	TRBJ2-7	TRBD1	CASSRGTEAPYEQYF	TGCGCCAGCAGCCGGGGGACAGAAGCACCCTACGAGCAGTACTTC
once	TRBV6-5	TRBJ2-3	.	CARKPHSTDTQYF	TGTGCCAGAAAACCCCACTCCACAGATACGCAGTATTTT
.	TRBV5-1	TRBJ2-2	TRBD1	CASSPGDRARAGELFF	TGCGCCAGCAGCCCCGGGGACAGGGCAAGAGCCGGGGAGCTGTTTTTT
.	TRBV2	TRBJ2-3	TRBD1	CASMRQGGTDTQYF	TGTGCCAGCATGCGACAGGGGGGCACAGATACGCAGTATTTT
.	TRBV7-3	TRBJ2-1	.	CASSLTADPHEQFF	TGTGCCAGCAGCTTAACGGCGGATCCTCATGAGCAGTTCTTC
.	TRBV11-3	TRBJ2-2	TRBD2	CASSSTSAGGPNTGELFF	TGTGCCAGCAGCTCCACCTCAGCGGGAGGGCCGAACACCGGGGAGCTGTTTTTT
once	TRBV7-6	TRBJ2-7	TRBD2	CASSPRTGQGLAASYEQYF	TGTGCCAGCAGCCCCCGGACGGGACAGGGACTAGCGGCATCCTACGAGCAGTACTTC
few	TRBV28	TRBJ2-1	TRBD2	CASSLGGGSYNEQFF	TGTGCCAGCAGTTTGGGGGGGGGCTCCTACAATGAGCAGTTCTTC
.	TRBV15	TRBJ1-2	.	CATSTKDGANYGYTF	TGTGCCACCAGCACGAAGGACGGGGCTAACTATGGCTACACCTTC
.	TRBV5-5	TRBJ2-2	.	CASSLVGGSTGELFF	TGTGCCAGCAGCTTGGTTGGGGGCAGCACCGGGGAGCTGTTTTTT
.	TRBV6-6	TRBJ2-1	TRBD2	CASSYSRGGYEQFF	TGTGCCAGCAGTTACTCCCGGGGGGGGTATGAGCAGTTCTTC
.	TRBV7-3	TRBJ2-1	TRBD2	CASSSRLAGGLNEQFF	TGTGCCAGCAGCTCGCGTCTAGCGGGAGGCCTCAATGAGCAGTTCTTC
.	TRBV7-2	TRBJ2-1	TRBD1	CASSPTGGGYNEQFF	TGTGCCAGCAGCCCGACAGGGGGTGGCTACAATGAGCAGTTCTTC
once	TRBV10-3	TRBJ2-3	TRBD2	CAISASFSGASTDTQYF	TGTGCCATCAGTGCGTCCTTTAGCGGGGCTAGCACAGATACGCAGTATTTT
.	TRBV13	TRBJ2-3	TRBD2	CASSSLAGGGTDTQYF	TGTGCCAGCAGCTCCTTAGCGGGAGGGGGCACAGATACGCAGTATTTT
.	TRBV6-5	TRBJ2-7	TRBD2	CASISGTSGSRQYF	TGTGCCAGCATCTCCGGGACTAGCGGGAGTCGGCAGTACTTC
.	TRBV6-2/TRBV6-3	TRBJ2-7	TRBD2	CASSSPASGSFGEQYF	TGTGCCAGCAGTTCCCCGGCAAGCGGGAGCTTCGGCGAGCAGTACTTC
.	TRBV5-5	TRBJ2-1	TRBD1	CASSPKGQGALNEQFF	TGTGCCAGCAGCCCAAAAGGACAGGGGGCGTTAAATGAGCAGTTCTTC
.	TRBV11-3	TRBJ2-1	TRBD2	CASSTRDSGDNEQFF	TGTGCCAGCAGCACCCGGGATAGCGGGGACAATGAGCAGTTCTTC
.	TRBV5-1	TRBJ1-5	TRBD1	CASSPGTVSNQPQHF	TGCGCCAGCAGCCCGGGGACAGTTAGCAATCAGCCCCAGCATTTT
.	TRBV2	TRBJ2-3	.	CASSYTDTQYF	TGTGCCAGCAGTTACACAGATACGCAGTATTTT
.	TRBV12-3/TRBV12-4	TRBJ2-3	.	CSSGTDTQYF	TGTTCTAGCGGCACAGATACGCAGTATTTT
.	TRBV10-1	TRBJ2-5	TRBD2	CASSDPLSGRGQETQYF	TGCGCCAGCAGTGACCCGTTGAGCGGGAGAGGGCAAGAGACCCAGTACTTC
.	TRBV9	TRBJ2-2	TRBD2	CASSQTSGANTGELFF	TGTGCCAGCAGCCAAACTAGCGGGGCGAACACCGGGGAGCTGTTTTTT
.	TRBV7-8	TRBJ2-5	TRBD2	CASSLGLAMKTQYF	TGTGCCAGCAGCTTAGGACTAGCGATGAAGACCCAGTACTTC
.	TRBV28	TRBJ2-5	.	CASSAPPRQETQYF	TGTGCCAGCAGTGCCCCGCCGCGCCAAGAGACCCAGTACTTC
.	TRBV5-6	TRBJ1-6	TRBD1	CASRLTGAGSPLHF	TGTGCCAGCAGACTAACAGGGGCTGGATCACCCCTCCACTTT
.	TRBV6-6	TRBJ2-2	TRBD2	CASGLGLAGTGELFF	TGTGCCAGCGGACTGGGACTAGCGGGCACCGGGGAGCTGTTTTTT
.	TRBV27	TRBJ2-3	TRBD2	CASSLAGLVAQYF	TGTGCCAGCAGTTTAGCAGGACTAGTTGCGCAGTATTTT
.	TRBV5-6	TRBJ1-2	.	CASSFSGRIYGYTF	TGTGCCAGCAGCTTCTCCGGCAGGATCTATGGCTACACCTTC
.	TRBV6-6	TRBJ1-5	.	CASSYWVTDSNQPQHF	TGTGCCAGCAGTTACTGGGTGACAGATAGCAATCAGCCCCAGCATTTT
.	TRBV9	TRBJ1-1	.	CASSPRGVGSTEAFF	TGTGCCAGCAGCCCCCGGGGGGTTGGGAGCACTGAAGCTTTCTTT
once	TRBV19	TRBJ2-3	.	CASQDSPDTQYF	TGTGCCAGCCAGGACAGTCCAGATACGCAGTATTTT
.	TRBV7-2	TRBJ1-5	TRBD1	CASSSRDRGVVCSNQPQHF	TGTGCCAGCAGCTCCCGGGACAGGGGGGTCGTTTGTAGCAATCAGCCCCAGCATTTT
.	TRBV30	TRBJ1-3	TRBD1	CAWSMYPPGQGFSAVSTIYF	TGTGCCTGGAGCATGTATCCTCCGGGACAGGGGTTCAGTGCAGTTAGCACCATATATTTT
.	TRBV28	TRBJ1-2	.	CATWRRLGGYTF	TGTGCCACCTGGCGCAGGTTGGGTGGCTACACCTTC
.	TRBV5-1	TRBJ2-2	.	CASSLTGTNTGELFF	TGCGCCAGCAGCTTGACCGGGACTAACACCGGGGAGCTGTTTTTT
.	TRBV29-1	TRBJ1-3	.	CSVLDSFPGNTIYF	TGCAGCGTCCTCGACAGCTTTCCTGGAAACACCATATATTTT
.	TRBV6-6	TRBJ2-3	.	CASSSSTDTQYF	TGTGCCAGCAGTTCAAGCACAGATACGCAGTATTTT
few	TRBV28	TRBJ2-7	TRBD2	CASSSLAGQSHYEQYF	TGTGCCAGCAGTTCCCTAGCGGGACAATCTCATTACGAGCAGTACTTC
.	TRBV28	TRBJ2-7	TRBD1	CASSHWTGAYEQYF	TGTGCCAGCAGTCATTGGACAGGGGCCTACGAGCAGTACTTC
.	TRBV29-1	TRBJ2-7	TRBD1	CSGTTGNEQYF	TGCAGCGGAACGACAGGGAACGAGCAGTACTTC
.	TRBV27	TRBJ1-2	.	CASSFSVGLFYGYTF	TGTGCCAGCAGTTTTAGTGTGGGGCTCTTCTATGGCTACACCTTC
.	TRBV3-1/TRBV3-2	TRBJ2-2	TRBD2	CASSQRLAGGRGTGELFF	TGTGCCAGCAGCCAACGACTAGCGGGAGGTCGTGGCACCGGGGAGCTGTTTTTT
.	TRBV6-2/TRBV6-3	TRBJ2-1	TRBD2	CASSYAGSSGRSYEQFF	TGTGCCAGCAGTTACGCCGGTTCTAGCGGGAGGTCCTATGAGCAGTTCTTC
.	TRBV2	TRBJ2-7	TRBD2	CASASGPGGEQYF	TGTGCCAGCGCTAGCGGTCCCGGGGGCGAGCAGTACTTC
few	TRBV19	TRBJ1-3	.	CASSWGYSGNTIYF	TGTGCCAGTAGTTGGGGCTACTCTGGAAACACCATATATTTT
.	TRBV7-2	TRBJ1-5	.	CASNTGGNQPQHF	TGTGCCAGCAACACAGGTGGCAATCAGCCCCAGCATTTT
.	TRBV7-9	TRBJ2-2	TRBD2	CASSLGLAGNTGELFF	TGTGCCAGCAGCCTGGGACTAGCGGGGAACACCGGGGAGCTGTTTTTT